A selection of T cell receptor beta chains follows, all from one sample in a study of PD-1 blockade in classical Hodgkin lymphoma. Sequenced by immunoSEQ multiplex PCR; TCRdb stores in-frame clones only, minus some. The sample lists around 44,000 clones; 85% to 90% were seen once. The sequencing here drew on peripheral blood mononuclear cells (PBMCs), taken before the second cycle of nivolumab. These receptors were taken from a human donor with classical Hodgkin lymphoma. Both conserved end residues are part of each CDR3. D genes are given only for firm matches. The listing skips clone size in some rows; elsewhere it reads once, few, many or a size class.

abundance | d_gene | j_gene | v_gene | CDR3nt | CDR3aa
few | . | TRBJ1-5 | TRBV6-4 | TGTGCCAGCAGTGATAGGAATAATCAGCCCCAGCATTTT | CASSDRNNQPQHF
. | . | TRBJ2-7 | TRBV5-1 | TGCGCCAGCCCCACCTACGAGCAGTACTTC | CASPTYEQYF
. | . | TRBJ1-5 | TRBV14 | TGTGCCAGCAGCCAATTACGGGTTCGCAATCAGCCCCAGCATTTT | CASSQLRVRNQPQHF
. | TRBD2 | TRBJ2-1 | TRBV6-4 | TGTGCCAGCAGTGAACGGGGGGACTACAATGAGCAGTTCTTC | CASSERGDYNEQFF
. | TRBD2 | TRBJ2-1 | TRBV11-2 | TGTGCCAGCATTCCCAGCGGGGGTTACAATGAGCAGTTCTTC | CASIPSGGYNEQFF
. | . | TRBJ2-7 | TRBV19 | TGTGCCAGTAGTCTAGATGCCGGATCCGAGCAGTACTTC | CASSLDAGSEQYF
. | . | TRBJ2-1 | TRBV27 | TGTGCCAGCAGTTTACGCCCTCCGAGCTCCTACAATGAGCAGTTCTTC | CASSLRPPSSYNEQFF
. | . | TRBJ1-1 | TRBV11-2 | TGTGCCAGCAGCTTCCTGACCGGGATTCGTGAAGCTTTCTTT | CASSFLTGIREAFF
. | . | TRBJ2-1 | TRBV11-3 | TGTGCCAGCAGCTCCCGGACAACCCTCGGGGATGAGCAGTTCTTC | CASSSRTTLGDEQFF
. | TRBD2 | TRBJ2-5 | TRBV9 | TGTGCCAGCAGCGTCTCTAGCGGGAGTAGTGAAGAAGAGACCCAGTACTTC | CASSVSSGSSEEETQYF
few | TRBD2 | TRBJ2-3 | TRBV5-1 | TGCGCCAGCAGCTGGCCCACGGCTAGCGGGGACAACACAGATACGCAGTATTTT | CASSWPTASGDNTDTQYF
. | . | TRBJ1-5 | TRBV6-9 | TGTGCCAGCAGTTCCCCTACCCCAGGCAATCAGCCCCAGCATTTT | CASSSPTPGNQPQHF
. | . | TRBJ1-1 | TRBV18 | TGTGCCAGCTCAGCGGATGGCCTTATGAACACTGAAGCTTTCTTT | CASSADGLMNTEAFF
. | . | TRBJ2-5 | TRBV10-2 | TGCGCCAGCAGTGAGTCGGACAGCGGCCTGAAGACCCAGTACTTC | CASSESDSGLKTQYF
. | . | TRBJ2-7 | TRBV4-1 | TGCGCCAGCAGCCAAGATGGCGGGACAGAACACTACGAGCAGTACTTC | CASSQDGGTEHYEQYF
. | TRBD2 | TRBJ2-3 | TRBV7-3 | TGTGCCAGCAGCTTAGAGCGGGGGGGCCTGGGTACGCAGTATTTT | CASSLERGGLGTQYF
. | . | TRBJ2-2 | TRBV5-8 | TGTGCCAGCAGCGTGACCCACACCGGGGAGCTGTTTTTT | CASSVTHTGELFF
. | . | TRBJ2-1 | TRBV20-1 | TGCAGTGCTATCGCCCACAATGAGCAGTTCTTC | CSAIAHNEQFF
. | TRBD1 | TRBJ2-5 | TRBV9 | TGTGCCAGCAGCGTAGGTGGGACAGGGGTAGAGACCCAGTACTTC | CASSVGGTGVETQYF
. | . | TRBJ2-2 | TRBV6-6 | TGTGCCACCTTGGGCAGGGAAAACACCGGGGAGCTGTTTTTT | CATLGRENTGELFF